Given below is one TCR beta chain in context. Its antigen is undetermined. Using its own MiXCR run on the 5' RACE reads, TCRdb lists one record per CDR3 protein. Here the sample spans a few hundred thousand distinct CDR3 sequences, roughly 12% being singletons. This sample is part of a study of T cells after yellow fever vaccination. Across the whole study: Preparation used SMART-Seq v4 Ultra Low Input for the low-cell-number fractions.

V lost 0 bases, J lost 7 bases, and 12 bases stayed unmatched. Germline-derived CDR1 and CDR2 are MNHEY and SMNVEV (reference sequence). CDR3 length: 17 residues. Notes on the study in general: When the response was secondary, it was weaker but reached its peak faster, day 5 versus 15.

This clonotype was sampled from a man between 18 and 29 years old who received the YFV17D yellow fever vaccine. The material was PBMCs, obtained on the day of the first yellow fever vaccination. The V and J genes are TRBV27 and TRBJ2-7; TRBD1 matches at 10 bases. DNA of the CDR3: TGTGCCAGCAGTTTATCGATGACAGGGGGCAATTTGGGAGAGCAGTACTTC. Translating it yields CASSLSMTGGNLGEQYF.